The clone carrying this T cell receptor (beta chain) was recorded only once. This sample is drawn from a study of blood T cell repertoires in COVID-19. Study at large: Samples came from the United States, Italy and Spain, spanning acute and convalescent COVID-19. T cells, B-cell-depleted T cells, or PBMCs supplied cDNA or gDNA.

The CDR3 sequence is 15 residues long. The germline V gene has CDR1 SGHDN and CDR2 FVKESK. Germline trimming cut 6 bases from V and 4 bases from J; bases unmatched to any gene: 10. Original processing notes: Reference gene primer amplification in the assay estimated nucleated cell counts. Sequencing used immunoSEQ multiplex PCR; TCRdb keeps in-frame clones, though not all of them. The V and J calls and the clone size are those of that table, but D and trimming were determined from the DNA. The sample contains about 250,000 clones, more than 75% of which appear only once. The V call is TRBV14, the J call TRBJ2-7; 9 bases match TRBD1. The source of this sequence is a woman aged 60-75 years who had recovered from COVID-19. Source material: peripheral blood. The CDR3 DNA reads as TGTGCCAGCAGTCAACACAGGGGGCTTTTTTACGAGCAGTACTTC. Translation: CASSQHRGLFYEQYF.